The clone carrying this T cell receptor beta chain was seen once. CDR1 is GTSNPN, CDR2 SVGIG, per germline (reference sequence). This CDR3 is built from 15 residues. V was cut by 0 bases and J by 11 bases, with 20 bases left in between. These data belong to a study of STAT5B mutations in CD4+ large granular lymphocyte leukemia. The repertoire was sequenced with immunoSEQ multiplex PCR; TCRdb's copy has only in-frame clones and lacks some. Counted here are about 30,000 clones, more than 65% occurring once; the ten biggest clones make up 2.1%. This rearrangement joins TRBV30 to TRBJ1-5, with D tentatively TRBD1 (5 bases). The sample taken for sequencing was CD4+ T cells from blood buffy coats. This TCR was recovered from a human donor in good health. CDR3 in DNA: TGTGCCTGGAGTGTAGTTTTACGGGACTCGGGGGCCCAGCATTTT. Its protein is CAWSVVLRDSGAQHF.